The 27 T cell receptor beta chains below were found in one sample sequenced in a study of T-cell memory formation after mild COVID-19. TCRdb fed the 5' RACE reads into MiXCR, producing one record per CDR3 protein. This sample has tens of thousands of distinct CDR3 sequences, with around 12% found just once. The sequencing input was PBMCs or a T cell subset sorted from them (not recorded which). These receptor sequences come from an adult woman who had mild COVID-19 (a few samples of this study predate the infection). Cell type and time point are not known.

The sample holds many counts of this clonotype. The chain couples TRBV7-2 to TRBJ2-5, with D unresolved. Germline V gene lookup returns CDR1 SGHTA and CDR2 FQGNSA. V was shortened by 3 bases and J by 2 bases, with 4 bases between the two germline ends. The CDR3 covers 12 residues. The CDR3 DNA reads as TGTGCCAGCAGCTTGGTTCAAGAGACCCAGTACTTC. Translated, it gives CASSLVQETQYF.

This clonotype has a count of ten or more. This rearrangement joins TRBV2 to TRBJ2-6, with unresolved D. Germline values: CDR1 SNHLY, CDR2 FYNNEI. Trimming took off 10 bases at V and 0 bases at J, with 10 bases between the two ends. The CDR3 runs to 14 residues. CDR3 loop: CAIVLDSGANVLTF. CDR3 sequence (DNA): TGTGCCATCGTGCTGGACTCTGGGGCCAACGTCCTGACTTTC.

Many counts were recorded for this clonotype. The CDR3: CASSPGGSGGYTDTQYF. The CDR3 nucleotides read TGTGCCAGCAGCCCAGGGGGGTCGGGGGGCTACACAGATACGCAGTATTTT. The V call is TRBV11-2, the J call TRBJ2-3; the D gene could be TRBD1 or TRBD2 (7 bases each). The CDR3 length is 17 residues. CDR1 is SGHAT, CDR2 FQNNGV, per germline. Trimming cost V 5 bases and J 2 bases, with 20 bases left between them.

This clonotype has a count of ten or more. This chain uses TRBV11-2 with TRBJ2-7; D call uncertain. This CDR3 has 17 amino acids. The germline V gene encodes CDR1 SGHAT and CDR2 FQNNGV. The ends were cut back, 0 bases at V and 1 base at J, with 16 bases in the middle. In DNA, the CDR3 is TGTGCCAGCAGCTTAGATCTTGCAGGCCCCGAATCCTACGAGCAGTACTTC. As protein: CASSLDLAGPESYEQYF. The full variable domain, rest sourced from reference TRBV11-2 and TRBJ2-7, is EAGVAQSPRYKIIEKRQSVAFWCNPISGHATLYWYQQILGQGPKLLIQFQNNGVVDDSQLPKDRFSAERLKGVDSTLKIQPAKLEDSAVYLCASSLDLAGPESYEQYFGPGTRLTVT.

This clonotype was counted at least ten times. The V and J genes are TRBV5-5 and TRBJ2-2, with unresolved D. Trimming shortened V by 0 bases and J by 6 bases, and 3 bases separated the two germline ends. Germline-derived CDR1 and CDR2 are SGHKS and YYEKEE (reference sequence). The length of the CDR3 is 12 residues. For the CDR3, the DNA is TGTGCCAGCAGCTTGGTGGCCGGGGAGCTGTTTTTT. Encoded protein: CASSLVAGELFF.

In this sample, this clonotype turned up many times. The chain is built from TRBV10-2 and TRBJ2-3, with TRBD1 as a possible D gene (6 bases). This CDR3 is built from 13 residues. V lost 4 bases and J 5 bases, leaving 10 bases between the germline ends. Per germline, CDR1 WSHSY and CDR2 SAAADI. The CDR3 protein is CASSAQGGDTQYF. CDR3 nucleotide sequence: TGCGCCAGCAGTGCCCAAGGGGGAGATACGCAGTATTTT.

This clonotype was seen at least ten times. V is TRBV30 and J is TRBJ1-5; 8 bases are a match to TRBD1. CDR3 size: 15 residues. The germline CDR1 and CDR2 sequences are GTSNPN and SVGIG (reference sequence). Unmatched junction bases numbered 5, after V lost 4 bases and J lost 0 bases. In DNA, the CDR3 is TGTGCCTGGACAGGGGGCGTAGGTAGCAATCAGCCCCAGCATTTT. Protein product: CAWTGGVGSNQPQHF.

This clonotype was detected ten times or more. The gene calls are TRBV3-1 and TRBJ2-5; D is ambiguous. The CDR3 runs to 13 residues. In germline, CDR1 is LGHDT, CDR2 YNNKEL (reference sequence). Between the trimmed V and J ends, which lost 2 bases and 0 bases, there was a span of 4 bases. CDR3 protein: CASSQKYQETQYF. CDR3 DNA: TGTGCCAGCAGCCAAAAGTACCAAGAGACCCAGTACTTC.

This clonotype has at least ten counts. This CDR3 is CASSDVPLGEQFF. Here the CDR3 DNA reads TGTGCCAGCAGTGACGTCCCCTTGGGTGAGCAGTTCTTC. The genes are TRBV6-4 and TRBJ2-1; D gene ambiguous. This CDR3 has 13 amino acids. The germline CDR1 and CDR2 sequences are MRHNA and SNTAGT. Trimming pared 2 bases from V and 9 bases from J, leaving 11 bases between.

This clonotype was seen just once. The rearrangement joins TRBV24-1 to TRBJ1-2, with D possibly matching TRBD1 (5 bases). CDR3 length: 13 amino acids. Trimming took off 6 bases at V and 4 bases at J, with 11 bases between the two ends. CDR1 and CDR2 from the germline V gene are KGHDR and SFDVKD. The CDR3 DNA follows: TGTGCCACCAGTCCAGGGCCCACCTATGGCTACACCTTC. This codes for CATSPGPTYGYTF.

This clonotype was observed at least ten times. The chain is built from TRBV5-1 and TRBJ1-6, with 8 bases lining up with TRBD1. CDR3 length equals 14 residues. Trimming removed 5 bases from V and 5 bases from J; junction bases left unmatched: 3. Germline-derived CDR1 and CDR2 are SGHRS and YFSETQ. The CDR3 region has the DNA TGCGCCAGCAGAAGGGGACAGGATAATTCACCCCTCCACTTT. Its translation: CASRRGQDNSPLHF.

In its sample, this clonotype was seen many times. This chain joins TRBV27 and TRBJ1-5; 9 bases align to TRBD1. This CDR3 has 15 residues. The germline V gene encodes CDR1 MNHEY and CDR2 SMNVEV (reference sequence). With V trimmed by 6 bases and J by 6 bases, 9 bases remained unmatched. CDR3 region: CASSPGTGWRQPQHF. As DNA, the CDR3 is TGTGCCAGCAGCCCAGGGACAGGGTGGCGTCAGCCCCAGCATTTT.

This clonotype was counted many times. The chain employs TRBV3-1 and TRBJ1-1; D is possibly TRBD1 (5 bases). V lost 1 base and J lost 4, with 10 bases in between. CDR3 length: 14 amino acids. The V gene's germline CDR1 is LGHDT and CDR2 YNNKEL (reference sequence). This chain's CDR3 is CASSQVQGFTEAFF. The CDR3 DNA reads TGTGCCAGCAGCCAAGTTCAGGGATTCACTGAAGCTTTCTTT.

The table lists this clonotype with many counts. The V call is TRBV5-6, the J call TRBJ2-1; 7 bases are shared with TRBD2. Germline V gene lookup returns CDR1 SGHDT and CDR2 YYEEEE. The CDR3 runs 14 residues. V lost 0 bases, J lost 5 bases, and 2 bases stayed unmatched. CDR3 sequence (DNA): TGTGCCAGCAGCTTGGGACTAGCTAACAATGAGCAGTTCTTC. Its protein product is CASSLGLANNEQFF. The full variable domain, completed using reference TRBV5-6 and TRBJ2-1, is DAGVTQSPTHLIKTRGQQVTLRCSPKSGHDTVSWYQQALGQGPQFIFQYYEEEERQRGNFPDRFSGHQFPNYSSELNVNALLLGDSALYLCASSLGLANNEQFFGPGTRLTVL.

This clonotype was observed at least ten times. This rearrangement joins TRBV12-3 or TRBV12-4 to TRBJ1-5; perhaps TRBD1 as D (6 bases). This CDR3 is 14 amino acids long. Trimming left V 3 bases short and J 6 bases short, with 12 bases between. The CDR3 loop reads CASSLQGSGQPQHF. In DNA, the CDR3 is TGTGCCAGCAGTTTGCAGGGGTCTGGTCAGCCCCAGCATTTT.

This clonotype has ten or more counts. The V call is TRBV10-3, the J call TRBJ1-1, with D uncertain. This CDR3 spans 12 amino acids. The V gene's germline CDR1 is ENHRY and CDR2 SYGVKD. The V end lost 3 bases, the J end lost 6 bases, and 8 bases lay between the germline ends. The DNA of the CDR3 is TGTGCCATCAGTGATGGGATGGCTGAAGCTTTCTTT. Translation: CAISDGMAEAFF.

A remark on this clonotype: Sequence at one end of the junction differs from germline and may be a read error. The chain is built from TRBV15 and TRBJ2-3; D not resolved. Germline CDR1 and CDR2: LNHNV and YYDKDF (reference sequence). CDR3 length equals 16 residues. CDR3 region: CDTSRVMFPGTDTQYF. The DNA of the CDR3 is TGTGACACCAGCAGAGTGATGTTCCCAGGCACAGATACGCAGTATTTT.

There are many counts of this clonotype. The J gene is TRBJ2-2, the V gene TRBV5-1; D is undetermined. The ends were cut back, 6 bases at V and 4 bases at J, with 10 bases in the middle. Germline V gives CDR1 SGHRS, CDR2 YFSETQ. The CDR3 is 13 residues long. The CDR3, as DNA: TGCGCCAGCAAGGTCAGACCCACCGGGGAGCTGTTTTTT. Translation: CASKVRPTGELFF.

The V call is TRBV6-4, the J call TRBJ2-3; D not certain. This CDR3 spans 15 amino acids. Germline V gives CDR1 MRHNA, CDR2 SNTAGT. V was pared by 2 bases and J by 0 bases, with 9 bases between. The CDR3 sequence: CASSDGQASTDTQYF. The CDR3 DNA sequence: TGTGCCAGCAGTGACGGTCAGGCTAGCACAGATACGCAGTATTTT.

This clonotype appeared many times. The chain has TRBV24-1 and TRBJ2-1; D possibly corresponds to TRBD2 (6 bases). Trimming stripped 4 bases from V and 8 bases from J, with 17 bases between. Germline lookup yields CDR1 KGHDR and CDR2 SFDVKD. CDR3 length: 15 residues. Here the CDR3 reads CATSDAATSTDEQFF. The CDR3 bases are TGTGCCACCAGTGACGCGGCAACTAGCACGGATGAGCAGTTCTTC.

V usage is TRBV4-2 and J usage is TRBJ2-3, with a weak D call TRBD2 (7 bases). The CDR3 loop spans 16 amino acids. The V end was cut by 0 bases, the J end by 4 bases, with 14 bases between. The germline V gene has CDR1 LGHNA and CDR2 YNFKEQ. The CDR3, as DNA: TGTGCCAGCAGCCAAGAGGGCGGGGGCCTTCCAGATACGCAGTATTTT. It is translated as CASSQEGGGLPDTQYF.

This clonotype was observed many times. The chain employs TRBV27 and TRBJ2-1; D may match TRBD1 or TRBD2 (5 bases each). The CDR3 is 16 amino acids. V was clipped by 6 bases and J by 4 bases, with 19 bases between them. Per germline, CDR1 MNHEY and CDR2 SMNVEV (reference sequence). CDR3 sequence reads: CASSPARGGEYNEQFF. The DNA for the CDR3 is TGTGCCAGCAGCCCAGCCCGTGGGGGTGAGTACAATGAGCAGTTCTTC.

This clonotype was detected only a few times. This chain joins TRBV21-1 and TRBJ2-3. TRBV21-1 is tagged as a pseudogene. The CDR3 has 16 amino acids. CDR3 bases: TGTGCCAGCAGCAAAGGTCCGACATGTGGCACAGATACGCAGTATTTT. This sequence encodes CASSKGPTCGTDTQYF.

This clonotype appeared many times. The chain recombines TRBV20-1 with TRBJ1-1; no clear D gene. The germline V and J ends were trimmed by 5 bases and 4 bases, with 14 bases remaining between them. Germline V lookup: CDR1 DFQATT, CDR2 SNEGSKA (reference sequence). This CDR3 is built from 13 residues. The CDR3 DNA is TGCAGTGCTCTAGGGCAGCTTGGCACTGAAGCTTTCTTT. It specifies CSALGQLGTEAFF.

Many counts were recorded for this clonotype. This chain connects TRBV7-9 to TRBJ2-5; TRBD1 might be the D (6 bases). Germline V gives CDR1 SEHNR, CDR2 FQNEAQ (reference sequence). With 1 base removed from V and 4 bases from J, the gap between germline ends came to 13 bases. This CDR3 is built from 15 residues. DNA of the CDR3: TGTGCCAGCAGCTTAGAGGGTGACAGGAGAGAGACCCAGTACTTC. Amino acids: CASSLEGDRRETQYF.

The table lists this clonotype with a few counts. The chain combines TRBV4-3 with TRBJ1-5; 9 bases line up with TRBD1. The length of the CDR3 is 14 residues. The J segment lost 5 bases and the V segment lost 2 bases, leaving 1 base of the junction unmatched. The germline gives CDR1 LGHNA, CDR2 YSLEER. In DNA form, the CDR3 reads TGCGCCAGCAGCCAACGACAGGGGGATCAGCCCCAGCATTTT. Amino acid sequence: CASSQRQGDQPQHF.

At least ten counts were recorded for this clonotype. The V gene is TRBV13, the J gene TRBJ2-3, with 10 positions matching TRBD2. V shed 5 bases and J 7 bases; nucleotides not matched to a gene: 9. The CDR3 contains 15 residues. Germline loops: CDR1 PRHDT, CDR2 FYEKMQ (reference sequence). The CDR3 spells CASSPERGGRNTQYF. The CDR3 DNA sequence: TGTGCCAGCAGCCCCGAGCGGGGGGGCCGCAATACGCAGTATTTT.